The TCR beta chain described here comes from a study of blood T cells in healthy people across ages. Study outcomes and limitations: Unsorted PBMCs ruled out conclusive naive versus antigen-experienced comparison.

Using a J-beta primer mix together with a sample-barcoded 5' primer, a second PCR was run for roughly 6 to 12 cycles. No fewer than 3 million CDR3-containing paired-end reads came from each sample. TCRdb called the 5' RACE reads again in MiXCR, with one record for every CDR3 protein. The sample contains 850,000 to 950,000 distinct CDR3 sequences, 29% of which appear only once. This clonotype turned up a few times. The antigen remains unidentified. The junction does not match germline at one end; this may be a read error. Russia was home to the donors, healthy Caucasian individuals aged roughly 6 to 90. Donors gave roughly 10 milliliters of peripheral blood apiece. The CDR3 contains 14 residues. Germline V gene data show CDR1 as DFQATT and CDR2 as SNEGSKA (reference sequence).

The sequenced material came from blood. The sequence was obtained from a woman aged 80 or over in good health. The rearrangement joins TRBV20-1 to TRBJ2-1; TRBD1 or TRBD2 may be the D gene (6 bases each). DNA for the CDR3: TGCAGTACTAGCCCCATGGGGGCCAACAATGAGCAGTTCTTC. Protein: CSTSPMGANNEQFF.